These 14 T cell receptor beta chains came from one sample sequenced in a study of T cells after yellow fever vaccination. TCRdb recomputed calls from the 5' RACE reads with MiXCR, one row per CDR3 protein. The sample contains approximately 580,000 distinct CDR3 sequences, about a sixth of which appear only once. Sequencing was performed on PBMCs, taken roughly 5 days after the first yellow fever vaccination. All receptors come from a man between 18 and 35 years old who received the YFV17D yellow fever vaccine.

The CDR3 reads CASSPWGDYTDTQYF. For the CDR3, the DNA is TGTGCCAGCAGCCCCTGGGGGGACTACACAGATACGCAGTATTTT. This sequence joins TRBV9 and TRBJ2-3; 7 positions agree with TRBD2. Germline V gene lookup returns CDR1 SGDLS and CDR2 YYNGEE. This CDR3 has 15 amino acids. The V gene end was trimmed by 4 bases and the J gene end by 2 bases; junction bases not matched to a gene: 7.

The rearrangement uses TRBV6-5 and TRBJ2-1, with a tentative D call TRBD2 (6 bases). Germline V gene lookup returns CDR1 MNHEY and CDR2 SVGAGI. This CDR3 contains 13 residues. With 2 bases removed from V and 9 bases from J, the gap between germline ends came to 11 bases. The CDR3 DNA reads as TGTGCCAGCAGTTACCAGTCGGGGGTTGAGCAGTTCTTC. Translated, it gives CASSYQSGVEQFF.

V is TRBV3-1 and J is TRBJ2-1; 10 nucleotides match TRBD2. The CDR3 totals 18 residues. Looked up from germline, CDR1 is LGHDT and CDR2 is YNNKEL (reference sequence). J gave up 9 bases and V 4 bases, and 18 bases lay outside the gene matches. The CDR3 sequence: CASSRRGVSGGAGVEQFF. CDR3 bases: TGTGCCAGCAGCCGTAGGGGAGTGAGCGGGGGGGCCGGCGTTGAGCAGTTCTTC.

Many counts were recorded for this clonotype. The V and J genes are TRBV24-1 and TRBJ2-5; D unresolved. Per the germline V gene, CDR1 is KGHDR and CDR2 is SFDVKD. CDR3 length: 14 residues. The ends were cut back, 1 base at V and 5 bases at J, with 10 bases in the middle. CDR3 DNA: TGTGCCACCAGTGATTTCCGGACCGTGGAGACCCAGTACTTC. It specifies CATSDFRTVETQYF.

The chain combines TRBV9 with TRBJ2-1; D may correspond to TRBD1 or TRBD2 (6 bases each). The CDR3 has 15 amino acids. Trimming took 0 bases from V and 3 from J, leaving 10 bases between them. The germline CDR1 and CDR2 sequences are SGDLS and YYNGEE. The CDR3 DNA follows: TGTGCCAGCAGCGTAGACGGGGGCCACTACAATGAGCAGTTCTTC. It yields the protein CASSVDGGHYNEQFF.

This CDR3 is CASSIGDKPYEQYV. The CDR3 DNA follows: TGTGCCAGTAGTATAGGGGACAAGCCCTACGAGCAGTACGTC. The chain couples TRBV19 to TRBJ2-7, with D maybe TRBD1 (6 bases). Germline V gene lookup returns CDR1 LNHDA and CDR2 SQIVND (reference sequence). The V gene lost 1 base and the J gene lost 2 bases, with 9 bases spanning the gap. The CDR3 consists of 14 residues.

The CDR3 loop is CASSLPISDTQYF. Written as DNA, the CDR3 is TGTGCCAGCAGCTTACCCATTTCGGATACGCAGTATTTT. This chain uses TRBV11-1 with TRBJ2-3, with D uncertain. Germline V gives CDR1 SGHAT, CDR2 FQDESV (reference sequence). The CDR3 has 13 residues. V gave up 2 bases and J gave up 6 bases, with 9 bases separating them.

This clonotype was counted a few times. The J gene is TRBJ2-6, the V gene TRBV6-6; D unresolved. Deletions cut 10 bases from V and 4 bases from J, with 8 bases between. The germline V gene has CDR1 MNHNY and CDR2 SVGAGI (reference sequence). The length of the CDR3 is 12 residues. In nucleotides, the CDR3 is TGTGCCACTCACGGGGGGGCCAACGTCCTGACTTTC. Translating it yields CATHGGANVLTF.

This rearrangement joins TRBV2 to TRBJ1-4, with D uncertain. V lost 5 bases and J 8 bases, leaving 6 bases between the germline ends. Per the germline V gene, CDR1 is SNHLY and CDR2 is FYNNEI. The CDR3 extends over 11 amino acids. The CDR3 loop reads CASSIREKLFF. As DNA, the CDR3 is TGTGCCAGCAGTATCAGGGAAAAACTGTTTTTT.

This clonotype appeared many times. The chain uses TRBV7-9 and TRBJ2-1, with a weak D call TRBD1 (6 bases). The V and J ends lost 4 bases and 0 bases respectively, with 10 bases between them. The CDR3 covers 15 residues. Germline V gives CDR1 SEHNR, CDR2 FQNEAQ (reference sequence). The CDR3 sequence is CASSWDTSSYNEQFF. The DNA for the CDR3 is TGTGCCAGCAGCTGGGACACCTCCTCCTACAATGAGCAGTTCTTC. The entire variable domain, with the rest obtained from reference TRBV7-9 and TRBJ2-1, is as follows: DTGVSQNPRHKITKRGQNVTFRCDPISEHNRLYWYRQTLGQGPEFLTYFQNEAQLEKSRLLSDRFSAERPKGSFSTLEIQRTEQGDSAMYLCASSWDTSSYNEQFFGPGTRLTVL.

The chain combines TRBV27 with TRBJ1-6; D gene ambiguous. V was trimmed by 6 bases and J by 9 bases, leaving 15 bases between them. This CDR3 spans 14 amino acids. The germline gives CDR1 MNHEY, CDR2 SMNVEV (reference sequence). The CDR3 bases are TGTGCCAGCAGACCGGGCCGAGGGAGTTCACCCCTCCACTTT. Translation gives CASRPGRGSSPLHF.

This clonotype occurred once. The V and J genes are TRBV4-1 and TRBJ1-1, with 8 bases aligning to TRBD1. The junction had 6 bases not matched to a gene; V was cut back by 1 base and J by 5 bases. This CDR3 has 15 amino acids. From germline, CDR1 is MGHRA and CDR2 YSYEKL. The CDR3 DNA sequence: TGCGCCAGCAGCCAAGGACCAGGGGGCAGGACTGAAGCTTTCTTT. Its translation is CASSQGPGGRTEAFF.

The chain carries TRBV6-4 and TRBJ2-1; 9 positions agree with TRBD1. Germline V gene sequence: CDR1 MRHNA, CDR2 SNTAGT. The CDR3 is 14 amino acids. Germline trimming cut 7 bases from V and 6 bases from J; bases unmatched to any gene: 7. The CDR3 region has the DNA TGTGCCAGCAAGACCCAGACAGGGGGCAATGAGCAGTTCTTC. Residues: CASKTQTGGNEQFF.

This clonotype was observed a few times. The CDR3 DNA reads as TGTGCCAGCAGCTTCCGGGTTTCCATTGAGGGGACAGATACGCAGTATTTT. The encoded protein is CASSFRVSIEGTDTQYF. The chain is built from TRBV7-9 and TRBJ2-3; D possibly uses TRBD1 or TRBD2 (5 bases each). Trimming cost V 3 bases and J 3 bases, with 19 bases left between them. This CDR3 spans 17 amino acids. Germline CDR1 is SEHNR and CDR2 is FQNEAQ (reference sequence).